A single sample gave rise to the 30 T cell receptor beta chains below, sequenced in a study of blood T cell repertoires in COVID-19. Measured with immunoSEQ multiplex PCR; TCRdb has only the in-frame clones, and not every one. The sample has approximately 160,000 clones; around 87% are singletons. Sequenced material: peripheral blood. The receptor set was obtained from a man aged 55 to 70 with COVID-19, enrolled during active disease.

The genes are TRBV18 and TRBJ1-2; D is unclear. CDR3 size: 13 residues. Germline-derived CDR1 and CDR2 are KGHSH and LQKENI. Trimming pared 4 bases from V and 6 bases from J, leaving 12 bases between. This chain's CDR3 is CASSLGSTNGYTF. CDR3 in DNA: TGTGCCAGCTCACTAGGGAGCACAAATGGCTACACCTTC.

This chain links TRBV19 with TRBJ1-5; TRBD1 aligns across 7 bases. This CDR3 has 16 residues. CDR1 and CDR2 (germline): LNHDA, SQIVND (reference sequence). Losses at the gene ends were 3 bases for V and 5 bases for J; bases not matched to a gene: 10. Written as DNA, the CDR3 is TGTGCCAGTAGTATCCAAAACAGGGGTTCTGATCAGCCCCAGCATTTT. Protein sequence: CASSIQNRGSDQPQHF.

The count of this clone is one. The V gene is TRBV6-2 or TRBV6-3, the J gene TRBJ1-2; 9 bases match TRBD1. The ends lost 5 bases at V and 6 bases at J; junction bases unmatched: 10. Germline CDR1 reads MNHEY; CDR2 reads SVGEGT. This CDR3 spans 15 amino acids. CDR3 residues: CASSRLDRGTHGYTF. The DNA for the CDR3 is TGTGCCAGCAGTCGCCTCGACAGGGGGACCCATGGCTACACCTTC.

V usage is TRBV2 and J usage is TRBJ2-5; TRBD2 matches at 16 bases. Trimming at V came to 8 bases and at J to 5 bases, leaving 8 bases not matched to a gene. Germline V gives CDR1 SNHLY, CDR2 FYNNEI. CDR3 length: 16 residues. The CDR3 bases are TGTGCCAGCGGGACGGGGACTAGCGGGGGGGCTGAGACCCAGTACTTC. Its translation is CASGTGTSGGAETQYF.

The chain uses TRBV19 and TRBJ2-1; the match to TRBD2 covers 8 bases. V gave up 3 bases and J gave up 9 bases; unmatched junction bases: 13. CDR1 is LNHDA and CDR2 is SQIVND in the germline V gene (reference sequence). The CDR3 is made up of 16 amino acids. The CDR3 spells CASSILGAGGTPEQFF. As DNA, the CDR3 is TGTGCCAGTAGTATCTTGGGGGCGGGGGGAACTCCTGAGCAGTTCTTC.

The genes are TRBV10-2 and TRBJ1-5; the match to TRBD1 covers 8 bases. V lost 2 bases, J lost 3 bases, and 9 bases stayed unmatched. Germline V CDR1 and CDR2: WSHSY, SAAADI. This CDR3 spans 17 amino acids. The CDR3 DNA sequence: TGCGCCAGCAGTGAGAGTGACAGGGGTTTTGACAATCAGCCCCAGCATTTT. Its translation is CASSESDRGFDNQPQHF.

This chain connects TRBV7-9 to TRBJ2-5, with TRBD1 identical over 9 bases. The CDR3 is 15 amino acids. Germline V gene lookup returns CDR1 SEHNR and CDR2 FQNEAQ (reference sequence). The junction had 8 bases not matched to a gene; V was cut back by 5 bases and J by 4 bases. CDR3 DNA: TGTGCCAGCAGCCCTCGACAGGGGGAAGTAGAGACCCAGTACTTC. It codes for CASSPRQGEVETQYF.

The chain recombines TRBV10-3 with TRBJ2-3, with 11 nucleotides matching TRBD2. The CDR3 length is 19 residues. The V and J ends lost 5 bases and 0 bases, in that order; junction bases with no gene match: 13. CDR1 ENHRY and CDR2 SYGVKD come from the germline V gene. The CDR3 nucleotides read TGTGCCATCAGTAGGACTAGCGGGCAACTAAGGAAGAGCACAGATACGCAGTATTTT. The encoded protein is CAISRTSGQLRKSTDTQYF.

This chain joins TRBV6-5 and TRBJ1-2; 8 nucleotides match TRBD1. CDR3 length: 15 amino acids. The ends lost 11 bases at V and 7 bases at J; junction bases unmatched: 18. Per germline, CDR1 MNHEY and CDR2 SVGAGI. Here the CDR3 reads CAGSTGGSYPAGYTF. CDR3 in DNA: TGTGCCGGGTCTACAGGGGGTTCATATCCGGCTGGCTACACCTTC.

The chain combines TRBV11-1 with TRBJ2-5, with D perhaps matching TRBD1 (6 bases). The V and J ends lost 5 bases and 4 bases respectively, with 14 bases between them. The CDR3 contains 14 residues. CDR1 is SGHAT, CDR2 FQDESV, per germline (reference sequence). For the CDR3, the DNA is TGTGCCAGCAGCGAGGGACACTTAGGAGAGACCCAGTACTTC. Translating it yields CASSEGHLGETQYF.

The rearrangement links TRBV6-5 to TRBJ1-2; 7 bases fit TRBD1. The CDR3 is 13 residues long. Germline CDR1 reads MNHEY; CDR2 reads SVGAGI. V dropped 7 bases and J dropped 6; count of bases not matched to a gene: 8. The CDR3 region is CASTAGGWDGYTF. The CDR3 DNA reads as TGTGCCAGCACTGCAGGGGGATGGGATGGCTACACCTTC.

CDR3 region: CASSQEIAGPPYEQYF. For the CDR3, the DNA is TGTGCCAGCAGCCAAGAAATAGCGGGGCCCCCCTACGAGCAGTACTTC. The chain carries TRBV4-2 and TRBJ2-7; TRBD2 agrees at 8 bases. With 0 bases clipped from V and 2 bases from J, the junction kept 6 bases outside the gene matches. The germline CDR1 and CDR2 sequences are LGHNA and YNFKEQ. The CDR3 sequence is 16 residues long.

V usage is TRBV7-3 and J usage is TRBJ2-1; 9 bases align to TRBD2. J lost 6 bases, V lost 5 bases, and 5 bases had no gene match. Germline lookup yields CDR1 SGHTA and CDR2 FQGTGA. The CDR3 contains 14 residues. The DNA of the CDR3 is TGTGCCAGCAGCCCGCATAGCGGGGGCAATGAGCAGTTCTTC. As protein: CASSPHSGGNEQFF.

The rearrangement uses TRBV12-3 or TRBV12-4 and TRBJ1-2; tentatively, D is TRBD1 (5 bases). V lost 3 bases, J lost 7 bases, and 9 bases lay in between. The CDR3 length is 12 residues. The CDR3 nucleotides read TGTGCCAGCAGTTTTGGCGGGGGTGGCTACACCTTC. Its protein is CASSFGGGGYTF.

The chain carries TRBV5-6 and TRBJ2-5; 12 nucleotides line up with TRBD2. Unmatched junction bases numbered 10, after V lost 0 bases and J lost 4 bases. The CDR3 consists of 18 residues. CDR1 is SGHDT, CDR2 YYEEEE, per germline. In nucleotides, the CDR3 is TGTGCCAGCAGCTTGGGAGCTAGCGGGAGGGGTCATGCAGAGACCCAGTACTTC. Its protein product is CASSLGASGRGHAETQYF.

CDR3 region: CARTDRSNQPQHF. CDR3 DNA: TGTGCCAGGACGGACAGAAGCAATCAGCCCCAGCATTTT. This chain uses TRBV21-1 with TRBJ1-5; the D segment call TRBD1 is taken from the table without a DNA check. TRBV21-1 has pseudogene status. This CDR3 spans 13 amino acids.

The chain uses TRBV5-1 and TRBJ1-4, with D possibly being TRBD1 (5 bases). Germline-derived CDR1 and CDR2 are SGHRS and YFSETQ. Deletions cut 1 base from V and 1 base from J, with 11 bases between. The CDR3 totals 16 residues. This CDR3 is CASSLPRGVTNEKLFF. In nucleotides, the CDR3 is TGCGCCAGCAGCTTGCCCCGGGGGGTAACTAATGAAAAACTGTTTTTT.

This chain joins TRBV29-1 and TRBJ1-1; weak D call: TRBD1 (5 bases). Germline CDR1 SQVTM, CDR2 ANQGSEA. This CDR3 has 12 residues. The CDR3 coding sequence is TGCAGAGGAGGGGAGTTGAACACTGAAGCTTTCTTT. Amino acid sequence: CRGGELNTEAFF.

The chain carries TRBV5-1 and TRBJ1-1; a possible D gene is TRBD1 (5 bases). CDR1 and CDR2 (germline): SGHRS, YFSETQ. The V end was cut by 4 bases, the J end by 0 bases, with 10 bases between. The CDR3 spans 14 residues. The CDR3 DNA reads as TGCGCCAGCAGCCAGGGACTAATGAACACTGAAGCTTTCTTT. Translated: CASSQGLMNTEAFF.

V gene TRBV19 combines with J gene TRBJ1-2; 8 nucleotides align to TRBD1. The V segment lost 6 bases and the J segment 8 bases; nucleotides outside the gene matches: 5. The CDR3 has 12 amino acids. Germline V gene lookup returns CDR1 LNHDA and CDR2 SQIVND (reference sequence). CDR3 sequence reads: CASRTGGGGYTF. The DNA of the CDR3 is TGTGCCAGTAGAACAGGGGGAGGAGGCTACACCTTC. Supplemented by reference TRBV19 and TRBJ1-2, the full variable domain reads DGGITQSPKYLFRKEGQNVTLSCEQNLNHDAMYWYRQDPGQGLRLIYYSQIVNDFQKGDIAEGYSVSREKKESFPLTVTSAQKNPTAFYLCASRTGGGGYTFGSGTRLTVV.

This chain joins TRBV2 and TRBJ1-6; 10 bases map to TRBD1. This CDR3 comprises 15 residues. CDR1 is SNHLY, CDR2 FYNNEI, per germline. V lost 7 bases, J lost 7 bases, and 7 bases stayed unmatched. The CDR3 spells CASNRQGAWNSPLHF. CDR3 coding DNA: TGTGCCAGCAATAGACAGGGGGCTTGGAATTCACCCCTCCACTTT.

This rearrangement joins TRBV18 to TRBJ1-1; D may be TRBD1 (6 bases). Trimming cost V 2 bases and J 7 bases, with 11 bases left between them. The germline CDR1 and CDR2 sequences are KGHSH and LQKENI. This CDR3 is 13 amino acids long. The CDR3 is CASSPYREFEAFF. In DNA, the CDR3 is TGTGCCAGCTCACCATACAGGGAATTTGAAGCTTTCTTT.

The chain employs TRBV15 and TRBJ1-6; 9 bases agree with TRBD1. The length of the CDR3 is 15 residues. The ends lost 3 bases at V and 7 bases at J; junction bases unmatched: 4. The germline V gene has CDR1 LNHNV and CDR2 YYDKDF (reference sequence). The CDR3, as DNA: TGTGCCACCAGCAGGGTGACAGGGGGGAATTCACCCCTCCACTTT. This sequence encodes CATSRVTGGNSPLHF.

The table lists this clone with a few counts. The rearrangement uses TRBV7-2 and TRBJ1-2; D uncertain. The germline V gene has CDR1 SGHTA and CDR2 FQGNSA. This CDR3 is 16 amino acids long. Trimming left V 0 bases short and J 2 bases short, with 13 bases between. For the CDR3, the DNA is TGTGCCAGCAGCTTAGCGGTAACAATTAAAAACTATGGCTACACCTTC. Translation gives CASSLAVTIKNYGYTF.

This chain connects TRBV2 to TRBJ1-2; perhaps TRBD1 as D (6 bases). The CDR3 loop spans 14 amino acids. Germline V gives CDR1 SNHLY, CDR2 FYNNEI. V was trimmed by 8 bases and J by 0 bases, leaving 13 bases between them. The CDR3 here is CASCYRVSNYGYTF. CDR3 DNA: TGTGCCAGCTGCTACAGGGTCTCTAACTATGGCTACACCTTC.

V is TRBV2 and J is TRBJ1-5; D unresolved. V lost 8 bases and J lost 1, with 6 bases in between. Germline CDR1 is SNHLY and CDR2 is FYNNEI. This CDR3 is built from 12 residues. The CDR3 DNA reads TGTGCCAGCCCCGGGAGCAATCAGCCCCAGCATTTT. It translates to CASPGSNQPQHF. Full variable domain (rest looked up from reference TRBV2 and TRBJ1-5): EPEVTQTPSHQVTQMGQEVILRCVPISNHLYFYWYRQILGQKVEFLVSFYNNEISEKSEIFDDQFSVERPDGSNFTLKIRSTKLEDSAMYFCASPGSNQPQHFGDGTRLSIL.

This clone was observed a handful of times. V usage is TRBV7-2 and J usage is TRBJ2-5, with 8 bases identical to TRBD2. J was trimmed by 4 bases and V by 0 bases; bases with no gene match: 1. Germline V gene lookup returns CDR1 SGHTA and CDR2 FQGNSA. The CDR3 has 14 amino acids. The CDR3 nucleotides are TGTGCCAGCAGCTTAGCGGGGACTAGAGAGACCCAGTACTTC. Its translation: CASSLAGTRETQYF.

V and J are TRBV9 and TRBJ1-1; 9 bases fit TRBD1. There are 17 residues in the CDR3. Trimming took 0 bases from V and 2 from J; bases not matched to a gene: 8. CDR1 SGDLS and CDR2 YYNGEE come from the germline V gene. The CDR3 bases are TGTGCCAGCAGCGTAGGGGGACAGGGCGGAGGTAACACTGAAGCTTTCTTT. This gives the protein CASSVGGQGGGNTEAFF.

V is TRBV19 and J is TRBJ1-2; no reliable D call. Germline V gene sequence: CDR1 LNHDA, CDR2 SQIVND (reference sequence). V lost 5 bases, J lost 7 bases, and 14 bases lay in between. This CDR3 contains 13 residues. CDR3 protein: CASSATELSGYTF. The CDR3 DNA is TGTGCCAGTAGTGCCACAGAGTTGAGTGGCTACACCTTC.

CDR3 sequence reads: CSVGAGTSTDTQYF. Here the CDR3 DNA reads TGCAGCGTTGGAGCGGGAACTAGCACAGATACGCAGTATTTT. J is TRBJ2-3 and V is TRBV29-1; 7 bases are a match to TRBD2. Germline CDR1 SQVTM, CDR2 ANQGSEA. Trimming removed 4 bases from V and 0 bases from J; junction bases left unmatched: 4. The CDR3 consists of 14 residues.